This T cell receptor (beta chain) was recovered during a study of post-analysis software for immune sequencing data. Presence of unique molecular identifiers characterized the TCR beta cDNA libraries. Once roughly 1 to 11 million T cells were used, hundreds of thousands of cDNA molecules resulted. Using its own MiXCR run on the PCR reads, TCRdb lists one record per CDR3 protein. The data contain 150,000 to 200,000 distinct CDR3 sequences, 35% to 40% of them singletons. Points from the study as a whole: When the samples were clustered directly with F measure, those that had been prepared in the same batch showed strong co-clustering. Controls showed significantly higher normalized Chao1 diversity than did multiple sclerosis patients.

Only a few counts were recorded for this clonotype. Antigen specificity is unknown. The receptor was derived from a girl between 5 and 17 years old with multiple sclerosis. The specimen was blood, collected after autologous hematopoietic stem cell transplantation.

CDR3 loop: CASSYSSGDSYEQYF. The CDR3 coding sequence is TGTGCCAGCAGTTACTCCAGCGGGGATTCCTACGAGCAGTACTTC. This chain uses TRBV6-2 or TRBV6-3 with TRBJ2-5; TRBD2 agrees at 7 bases. The last part of the DNA fits TRBJ2-7 better; the J call may be wrong. CDR1 and CDR2 from the germline V gene are MNHEY and SVGEGT. The CDR3 consists of 15 residues.